This T cell receptor (beta chain) is drawn from a study of beta chain features in type 1 diabetes. Overall study findings and caveats: Compared to healthy donors, patients appeared to have naive, central memory and Treg TCRB repertoires that were more alike. Patients with type 1 diabetes showed fewer VDJ junction insertions and more deletions.

This clone was recorded many times. As yet, its antigen is unknown. CDR3 size: 14 residues. With 6 bases clipped from V and 2 bases from J, the junction kept 5 bases outside the gene matches. The germline gives CDR1 MGHDK, CDR2 SYGVNS. The investigators reverse transcribed all of the isolated RNA, so they sequenced expressed TCRB transcripts. The assay was immunoSEQ multiplex PCR, and TCRdb's table has in-frame clones only and misses some. The table includes some 200,000 clones, under 13% detected once. Sorting with CD45RO/CCR7/CD25/CD127/CD95/CD27 yielded naive, central memory, regulatory and stem-like memory CD4+ cells. Without exception, sorted populations had purity beyond 95%.

Sequencing input: central memory CD4+ T cells from blood. The source of this sequence is a man between 18 and 35 years old in good health. The genes are TRBV25-1 and TRBJ1-1; 8 nucleotides match TRBD1. CDR3 sequence reads: CASSPDRGNTEAFF. The DNA of the CDR3 is TGTGCCAGCAGCCCAGACAGGGGTAACACTGAAGCTTTCTTT.